This is a list of T cell receptor beta chains from one sample in a study of blood T cell repertoires in COVID-19. The table came from immunoSEQ multiplex PCR; TCRdb's copy has only in-frame clones and leaves some out. The table has roughly 390,000 clones, about 85% seen once. The sample was peripheral blood. The receptors come from a woman in her late teens or twenties with acute or convalescent COVID-19. The conserved cysteine and the conserved F or W are not part of the CDR3 here.

>TRBV2
ASSPRTSEAGELF
>TRBV11-2
ASSIYSTDTQY
>TRBV20-1
SATITEAF
>TRBV5-6
ASSLVSAGGEAF
>TRBV9
ASSVGSGWNYGYT
>TRBV2
ASCRRSDNEQF
>TRBV5-1
ASSDGQPTGREAF
>TRBV19
ASSTGTSGFYEQY
>TRBV12-3/TRBV12-4
ASSDRVNYGYT
>TRBV5-1
ASSLAMRQVYGYT
>TRBV27
ASSSSGDEQY
>TRBV19
ASTMEQGIWNTEAF
>TRBV7-3
ASSPSGWNEQF
>TRBV25-1
ASTRGGTYEQY
>TRBV7-8
ASSLVRSSNTEAF
>TRBV5-1
ASSRMTGGMNTEAF
>TRBV13
ASSSSGGTYEQY
>TRBV29-1
SVGQGLLRTEAF
>TRBV14
ASSQDINSPLH
>TRBV19
ASSIMRQETQY
>TRBV5-5
ASSLEQATNEKLF
>TRBV7-9
ASRAQGHTEAF
>TRBV7-9
ASSLEEGPGTGELF